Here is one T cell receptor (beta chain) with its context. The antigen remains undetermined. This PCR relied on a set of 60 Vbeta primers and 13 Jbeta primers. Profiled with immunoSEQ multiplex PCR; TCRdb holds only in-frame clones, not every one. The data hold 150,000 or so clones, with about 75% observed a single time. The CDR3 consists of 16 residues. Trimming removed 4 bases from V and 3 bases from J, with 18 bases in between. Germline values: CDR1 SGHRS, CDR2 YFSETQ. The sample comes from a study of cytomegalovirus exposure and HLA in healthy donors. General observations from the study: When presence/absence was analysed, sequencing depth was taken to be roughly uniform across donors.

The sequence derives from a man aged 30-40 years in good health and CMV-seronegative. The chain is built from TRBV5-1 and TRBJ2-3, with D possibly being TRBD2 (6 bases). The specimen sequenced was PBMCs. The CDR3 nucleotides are TGCGCCAGCAGCCCCGTCGGCGGGGCAATGACAGATACGCAGTATTTT. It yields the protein CASSPVGGAMTDTQYF.